This TCR beta chain was observed in a study of identical twins. Via MiXCR, TCRdb re-called the 5' RACE reads, giving one row per CDR3 protein. The data contain 270,000 or so distinct CDR3 sequences, roughly 8% of them seen just once; the ten biggest clones take up less than 4%. Study results and limitations: Beta out-of-frame twin sharing showed a weaker excess.

Germline values: CDR1 SGHRS, CDR2 YFSETQ. The CDR3 has 17 residues. Trimming removed 0 bases at V and 5 bases at J, with 19 bases between. Notes on this clonotype: Its antigen is unknown.

These data were likewise used in another study, on yellow fever vaccine responses in identical twins.

J is TRBJ2-3 and V is TRBV5-1; D remains unclear. The sequenced material came from CD8+ T cells sorted from blood. The TCR was taken from a woman aged 18-29 years in good health. CDR3 DNA sequence: TGCGCCAGCAGCTTGGACGGTCCGGGCTTCTTAGGAGATACGCAGTATTTT. This sequence encodes CASSLDGPGFLGDTQYF.